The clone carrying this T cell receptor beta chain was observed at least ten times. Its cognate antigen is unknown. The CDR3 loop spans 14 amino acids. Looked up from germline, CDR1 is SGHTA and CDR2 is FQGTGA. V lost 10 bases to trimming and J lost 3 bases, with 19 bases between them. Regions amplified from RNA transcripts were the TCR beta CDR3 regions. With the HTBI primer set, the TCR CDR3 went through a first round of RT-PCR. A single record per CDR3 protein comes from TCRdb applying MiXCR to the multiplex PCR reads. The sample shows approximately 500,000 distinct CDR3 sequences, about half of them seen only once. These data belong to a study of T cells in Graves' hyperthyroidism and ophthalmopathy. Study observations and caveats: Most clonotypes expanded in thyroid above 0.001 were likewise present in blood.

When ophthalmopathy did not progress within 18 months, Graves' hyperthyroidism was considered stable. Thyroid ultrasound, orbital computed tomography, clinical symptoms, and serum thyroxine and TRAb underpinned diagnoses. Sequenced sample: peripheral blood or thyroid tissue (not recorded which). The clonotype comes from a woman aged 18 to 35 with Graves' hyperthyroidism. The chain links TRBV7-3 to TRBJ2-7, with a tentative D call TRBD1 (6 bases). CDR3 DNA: TGTGCCAACGTACCTTTGGACAGACGCTACGAGCAGTACTTC. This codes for CANVPLDRRYEQYF. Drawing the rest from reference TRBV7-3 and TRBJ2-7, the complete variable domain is GAGVSQTPSNKVTEKGKYVELRCDPISGHTALYWYRQSLGQGPEFLIYFQGTGAADDSGLPNDRFFAVRPEGSVSTLKIQRTERGDSAVYLCANVPLDRRYEQYFGPGTRLTVT.